This passage covers 6 T cell receptor beta chains from one sample sequenced in a study of blood T cell repertoires in COVID-19. Assay used: immunoSEQ multiplex PCR; TCRdb lists only in-frame clones, some missing. Found here are around 330,000 clones, more than 75% of them singletons; the top ten hold 2% to 3%. Input material: PBMCs or T cells enriched from blood (not recorded which). The origin of the receptors is a man aged 55 to 70 who had recovered from COVID-19.

This clone showed up just a few times. The V call is TRBV9, the J call TRBJ2-5, with 7 nucleotides matching TRBD1. The CDR3 covers 14 residues. Germline CDR1 SGDLS, CDR2 YYNGEE. J was trimmed by 4 bases and V by 3 bases; bases with no gene match: 6. CDR3 amino acids: CASSATYRGETQYF. In nucleotides, the CDR3 is TGTGCCAGCAGCGCAACATACAGGGGAGAGACCCAGTACTTC.

This chain connects TRBV5-1 to TRBJ2-1; TRBD2 agrees at 8 bases. The germline V gene encodes CDR1 SGHRS and CDR2 YFSETQ. V trimming: 0 bases; J trimming: 9 bases; junction bases outside the gene matches: 11. This CDR3 spans 16 amino acids. The CDR3 DNA reads as TGCGCCAGCAGCTTGGTCGCGAGCGGGAGTCAGGCTGAGCAGTTCTTC. Translating it yields CASSLVASGSQAEQFF.

The rearrangement uses TRBV19 and TRBJ1-2; no clear D gene. The CDR3 consists of 16 residues. From germline, CDR1 is LNHDA and CDR2 SQIVND (reference sequence). V lost 4 bases, J lost 0 bases, and 15 bases lay in between. CDR3 amino acids: CASSTPNSPANYGYTF. Written as DNA, the CDR3 is TGTGCCAGTAGTACACCGAACAGCCCTGCTAACTATGGCTACACCTTC. The full variable domain, completed using reference TRBV19 and TRBJ1-2, is DGGITQSPKYLFRKEGQNVTLSCEQNLNHDAMYWYRQDPGQGLRLIYYSQIVNDFQKGDIAEGYSVSREKKESFPLTVTSAQKNPTAFYLCASSTPNSPANYGYTFGSGTRLTVV.

This chain connects TRBV29-1 to TRBJ2-7; D gene unclear. The CDR3 extends over 13 amino acids. V gave up 4 bases and J gave up 9 bases, with 19 bases separating them. In germline, CDR1 is SQVTM, CDR2 ANQGSEA. The CDR3 DNA is TGCAGCGTTGTCTTGAAGACCAGGCTCTCGCAGTACTTC. Amino acids: CSVVLKTRLSQYF.

This chain connects TRBV11-2 to TRBJ1-1, with 9 bases aligning to TRBD1. This CDR3 region has 13 residues. V trimming: 2 bases; J trimming: 8 bases; junction bases outside the gene matches: 3. Germline V gene data show CDR1 as SGHAT and CDR2 as FQNNGV. The CDR3 sequence: CASSLSQGAEAFF. CDR3 DNA: TGTGCCAGCAGCTTATCACAGGGGGCAGAAGCTTTCTTT. Full variable domain (outside the CDR3, taken from reference TRBV11-2 and TRBJ1-1): EAGVAQSPRYKIIEKRQSVAFWCNPISGHATLYWYQQILGQGPKLLIQFQNNGVVDDSQLPKDRFSAERLKGVDSTLKIQPAKLEDSAVYLCASSLSQGAEAFFGQGTRLTVV.

CDR3: CASSFAGGLFNEQYF. Written as DNA, the CDR3 is TGTGCCAGCAGCTTCGCCGGAGGGTTGTTCAACGAGCAGTACTTC. The chain couples TRBV7-9 to TRBJ2-7; D is perhaps TRBD2 (6 bases). Germline V gene data show CDR1 as SEHNR and CDR2 as FQNEAQ (reference sequence). The V end was cut by 3 bases, the J end by 5 bases, with 17 bases between. This CDR3 contains 15 residues.